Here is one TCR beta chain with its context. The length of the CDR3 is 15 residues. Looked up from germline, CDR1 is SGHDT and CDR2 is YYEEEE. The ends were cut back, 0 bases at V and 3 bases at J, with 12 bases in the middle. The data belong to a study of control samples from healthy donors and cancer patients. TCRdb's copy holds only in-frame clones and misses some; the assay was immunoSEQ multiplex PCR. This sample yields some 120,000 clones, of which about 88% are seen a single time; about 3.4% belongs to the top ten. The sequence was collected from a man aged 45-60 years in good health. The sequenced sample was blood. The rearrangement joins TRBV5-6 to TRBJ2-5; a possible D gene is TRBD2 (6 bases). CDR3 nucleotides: TGTGCCAGCAGCTTGGTTCGGGGGACGGAAGAGACCCAGTACTTC. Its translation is CASSLVRGTEETQYF.